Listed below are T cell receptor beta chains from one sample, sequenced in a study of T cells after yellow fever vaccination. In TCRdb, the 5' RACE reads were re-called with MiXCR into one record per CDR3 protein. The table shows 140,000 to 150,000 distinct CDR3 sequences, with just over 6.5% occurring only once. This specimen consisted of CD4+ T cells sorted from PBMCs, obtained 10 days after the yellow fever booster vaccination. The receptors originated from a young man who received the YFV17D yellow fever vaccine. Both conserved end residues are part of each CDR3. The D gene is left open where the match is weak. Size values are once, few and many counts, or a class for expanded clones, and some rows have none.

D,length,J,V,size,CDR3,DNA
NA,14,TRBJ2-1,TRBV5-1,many,CASSYRAPEDEQFF,TGCGCCAGCAGCTACCGGGCCCCCGAAGATGAGCAGTTCTTC
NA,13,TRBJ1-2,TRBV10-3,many,CAISELVGEGYTF,TGTGCCATCAGTGAGCTTGTTGGGGAAGGCTACACCTTC
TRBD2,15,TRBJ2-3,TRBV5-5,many,CASSPITSAVDTQYF,TGTGCCAGCAGCCCTATTACTAGCGCAGTAGATACGCAGTATTTT
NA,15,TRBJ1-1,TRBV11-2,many,CASSPTLPYNTEAFF,TGTGCCAGCAGCCCGACACTGCCCTATAACACTGAAGCTTTCTTT
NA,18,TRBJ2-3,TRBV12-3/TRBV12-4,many,CASSLSWTDGRPTDTQYF,TGTGCCAGCAGTTTGAGTTGGACAGACGGGAGGCCCACAGATACGCAGTATTTT
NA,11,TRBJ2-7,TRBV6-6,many,CASSFLQGLYF,TGTGCCAGCAGTTTCCTTCAGGGACTTTACTTC
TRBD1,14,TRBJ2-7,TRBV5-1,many,CASSTGTGGYEQYF,TGCGCCAGCTCTACCGGGACAGGGGGCTACGAGCAGTACTTC
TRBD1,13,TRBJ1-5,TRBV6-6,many,CASSSDREQPQHF,TGTGCCAGCAGTTCGGACAGGGAGCAGCCCCAGCATTTT
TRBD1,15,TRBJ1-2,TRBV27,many,CASSPGQGKGYGYTF,TGTGCCAGCAGTCCGGGACAGGGTAAGGGCTATGGCTACACCTTC
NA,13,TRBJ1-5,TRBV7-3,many,CASSFGSSSPQHF,TGTGCCAGCAGCTTTGGTTCTTCATCTCCCCAGCATTTT
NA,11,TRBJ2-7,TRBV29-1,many,CSVVGTTEQYF,TGCAGCGTTGTTGGTACTACGGAGCAGTACTTC
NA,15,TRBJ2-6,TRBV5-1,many,CASSSQGSGANVLTF,TGCGCCAGCAGCTCACAGGGCTCTGGGGCCAACGTCCTGACTTTC
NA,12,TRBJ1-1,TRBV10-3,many,CAIGDSNTEAFF,TGTGCCATCGGCGACTCTAACACTGAAGCTTTCTTT
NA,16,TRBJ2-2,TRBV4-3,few,CASSQGNRDSTGELFF,TGCGCCAGCAGCCAAGGGAACCGGGACTCCACCGGGGAGCTGTTTTTT
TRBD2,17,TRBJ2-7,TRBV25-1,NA,CASSEYGSSGRTYEQYF,TGTGCCAGCAGTGAATATGGTTCGAGCGGGAGGACCTACGAGCAGTACTTC
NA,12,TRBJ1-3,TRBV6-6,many,CASSYTGNTIYF,TGTGCCAGCAGTTACACTGGAAACACCATATATTTT
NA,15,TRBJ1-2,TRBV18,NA,CASSPYTSKGYGYTF,TGTGCCAGCTCACCATACACGTCAAAAGGCTATGGCTACACCTTC
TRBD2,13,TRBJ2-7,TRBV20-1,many,CSEQTSGTSEQYF,TGCAGTGAGCAGACTAGCGGGACTTCCGAGCAGTACTTC
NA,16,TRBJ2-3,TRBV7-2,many,CASSRRVAVSTDTQYF,TGTGCCAGCAGCCGTCGAGTAGCGGTGTCCACAGATACGCAGTATTTT
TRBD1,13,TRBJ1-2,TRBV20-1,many,CSARVRGIYGYTF,TGCAGTGCGAGGGTCAGGGGGATCTATGGCTACACCTTC
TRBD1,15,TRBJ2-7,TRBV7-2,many,CASRGGGLAGGEQYF,TGTGCCAGCAGAGGTGGAGGCCTAGCAGGGGGCGAGCAGTACTTC
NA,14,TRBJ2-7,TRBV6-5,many,CASKVTAALREQYF,TGTGCCAGCAAAGTGACGGCGGCCTTAAGGGAGCAGTACTTC
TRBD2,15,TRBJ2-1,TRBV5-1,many,CASSRKRESINEQFF,TGCGCCAGCAGCCGTAAGCGGGAGTCTATTAATGAGCAGTTCTTC
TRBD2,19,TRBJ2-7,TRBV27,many,CASSYLIPGLAGATYEQYF,TGTGCCAGCAGTTACCTAATACCGGGACTAGCGGGAGCTACCTACGAGCAGTACTTC
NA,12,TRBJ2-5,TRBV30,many,CAWSVGPETQYF,TGTGCCTGGAGTGTGGGTCCAGAGACCCAGTACTTC
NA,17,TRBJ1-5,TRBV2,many,CASTGTLQLYSNQPQHF,TGTGCCAGCACCGGCACCCTACAACTCTATAGCAATCAGCCCCAGCATTTT
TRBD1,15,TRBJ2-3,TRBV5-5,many,CASSFTGGVSDTQYF,TGTGCCAGCAGCTTCACAGGGGGCGTCTCAGATACGCAGTATTTT